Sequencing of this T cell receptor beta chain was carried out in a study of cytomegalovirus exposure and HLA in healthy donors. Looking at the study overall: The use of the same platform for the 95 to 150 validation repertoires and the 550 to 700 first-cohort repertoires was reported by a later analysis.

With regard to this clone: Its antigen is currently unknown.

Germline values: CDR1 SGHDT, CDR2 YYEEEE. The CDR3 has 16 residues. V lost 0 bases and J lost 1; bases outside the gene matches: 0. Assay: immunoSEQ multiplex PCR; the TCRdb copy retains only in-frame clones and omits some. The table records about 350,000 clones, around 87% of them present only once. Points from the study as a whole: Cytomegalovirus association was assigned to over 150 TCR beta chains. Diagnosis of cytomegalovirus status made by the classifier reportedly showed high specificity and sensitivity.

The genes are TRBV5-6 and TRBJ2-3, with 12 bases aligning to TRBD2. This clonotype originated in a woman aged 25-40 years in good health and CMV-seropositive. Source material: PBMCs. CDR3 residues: CASSLGTSGGTDTQYF. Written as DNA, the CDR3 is TGTGCCAGCAGCTTGGGGACTAGCGGGGGCACAGATACGCAGTATTTT. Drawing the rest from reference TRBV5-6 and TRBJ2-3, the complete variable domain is DAGVTQSPTHLIKTRGQQVTLRCSPKSGHDTVSWYQQALGQGPQFIFQYYEEEERQRGNFPDRFSGHQFPNYSSELNVNALLLGDSALYLCASSLGTSGGTDTQYFGPGTRLTVL.